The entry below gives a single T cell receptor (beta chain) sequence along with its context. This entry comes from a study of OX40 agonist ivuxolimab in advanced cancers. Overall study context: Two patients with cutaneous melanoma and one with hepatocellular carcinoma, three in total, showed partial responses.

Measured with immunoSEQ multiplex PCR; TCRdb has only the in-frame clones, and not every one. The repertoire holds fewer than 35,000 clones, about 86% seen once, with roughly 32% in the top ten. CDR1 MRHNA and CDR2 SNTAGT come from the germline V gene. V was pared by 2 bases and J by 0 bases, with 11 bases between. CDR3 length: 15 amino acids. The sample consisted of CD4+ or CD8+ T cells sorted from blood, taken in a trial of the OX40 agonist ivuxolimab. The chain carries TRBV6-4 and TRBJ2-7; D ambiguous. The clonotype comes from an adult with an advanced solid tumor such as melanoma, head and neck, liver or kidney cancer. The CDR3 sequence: CASSDPLIPSYEQYF. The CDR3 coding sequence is TGTGCCAGCAGTGACCCCTTAATACCCTCCTACGAGCAGTACTTC.